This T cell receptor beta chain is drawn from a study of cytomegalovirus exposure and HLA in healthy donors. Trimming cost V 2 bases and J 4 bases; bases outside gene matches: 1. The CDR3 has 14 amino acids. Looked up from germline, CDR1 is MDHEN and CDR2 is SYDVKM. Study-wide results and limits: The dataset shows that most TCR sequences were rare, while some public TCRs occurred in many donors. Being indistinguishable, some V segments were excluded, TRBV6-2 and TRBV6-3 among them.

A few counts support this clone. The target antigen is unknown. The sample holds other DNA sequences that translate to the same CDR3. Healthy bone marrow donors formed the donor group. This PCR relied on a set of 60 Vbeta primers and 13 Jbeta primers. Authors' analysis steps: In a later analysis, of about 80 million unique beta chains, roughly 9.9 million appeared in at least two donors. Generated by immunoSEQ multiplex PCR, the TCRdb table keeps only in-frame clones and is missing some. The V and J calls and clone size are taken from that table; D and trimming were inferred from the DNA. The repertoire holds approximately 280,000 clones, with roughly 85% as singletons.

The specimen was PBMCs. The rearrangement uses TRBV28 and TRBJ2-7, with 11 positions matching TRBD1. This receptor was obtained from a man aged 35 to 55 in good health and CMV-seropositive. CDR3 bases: TGTGCCAGCAGTTTAGGGACAGGGGGGTACGAGCAGTACTTC. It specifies CASSLGTGGYEQYF. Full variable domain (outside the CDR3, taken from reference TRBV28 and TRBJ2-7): DVKVTQSSRYLVKRTGEKVFLECVQDMDHENMFWYRQDPGLGLRLIYFSYDVKMKEKGDIPEGYSVSREKKERFSLILESASTNQTSMYLCASSLGTGGYEQYFGPGTRLTVT.